Listed here is a single T cell receptor beta chain. This clonotype has more than one count but fewer than ten. Its specific antigen is unknown. Within one base of it there is no much larger clone, and no base qualities were kept. The time point label corresponds to: sample taken at primary tumor resection. For TCR sequencing, whole RNA was extracted from tumor and nontumor lung tissue, or from cryopreserved PBMC samples, and no cell sorting was done. The donors were 70 or so patients from the lung TRACERx cohort who had early-stage, untreated non-small cell lung cancer. Only patients for whom sufficient RNA was available from at least two tumor regions were selected for TCR sequencing. The source of the sample is a study of spatial heterogeneity in lung cancer (dated by TCRdb to about 2019). About the investigation overall: Beta-chain transcripts were consistently detected in greater numbers than alpha-chain transcripts, which likely reflects a higher abundance of beta-chain transcripts. In the raw uncorrected reads, each unique combination of TCR and UMI appeared more than ten times on average. TCR alpha and beta repertoires were quantitatively compared across multiple tumor regions, matched nontumor lung and blood in non-small cell lung cancer. The study linked features of the TCR repertoire to counts of nonsynonymous mutations, which were determined by whole-exome sequencing of tumor tissue. At surgery, both alpha and beta chains were TCR-sequenced in around 240 tumor regions, approximately 64 matched nontumor lung samples and some 56 PBMC samples. The paper as a whole reports these results and caveats: Ubiquitous expanded tumor TCRs showed up in blood more often at tumor resection than at routine follow-up. Confirming at a functional level the hypothesis that regional TCRs recognize regional mutations was considered to require additional single-cell paired TCR alpha and beta sequencing.

V lost 2 bases and J lost 5 bases, and the count of bases not matched to a germline gene is 10. From cysteine to phenylalanine, the CDR3 is 17 amino acids long. Of all the DNA, just the CDR3 is kept, 51 bases in frame from base 1. The method behind the library was 5' RACE. Data came from a NextSeq 500. To allow correction of PCR and sequencing errors, the TCR library protocol tagged every TCR cDNA molecule with a unique molecular identifier. Per the source publication's procedure: TCR identification, UMI-based error correction and CDR3 extraction were all carried out with Decombinator tools. Expanded TCRs were defined as those above a frequency of 2 per 1,000, corresponding to the top 1% of the tumor frequency distribution. Renyi diversity was computed with the R vegan package after each repertoire had been subsampled 100 times to 5,000 TCRs. CDR3 similarity networks were built from amino acid triplet string-kernel similarity, connecting CDR3s with pairwise similarity above 0.82. TCRdb handled the public reads itself, with Q25 trimming in fastp and clone calling in MiXCR, and kept productive beta chains. Each CDR3 protein gets just one entry, which takes the most common genes and DNA from the rows behind it. For this entry, the V and J calls and clone size follow TCRdb and not the study's own pipeline. The sample table holds some 25,000 distinct CDR3 sequences, of which around 13% were seen once. The leading ten clones occupy around 23% of the sample.

The rearrangement joined TRBV12-3 or TRBV12-4 to TRBJ2-3; TRBD1 fits 10 bases in the junction. Sequenced material: PBMCs, taken at surgery. The clonotype was recovered from a female donor with early-stage non-small cell lung cancer. CDR3 loop: CASSLSRQGAFGDTQYF. The DNA sequence reads TGTGCCAGCAGTTTAAGTAGACAGGGGGCGTTTGGAGATACGCAGTATTTT.